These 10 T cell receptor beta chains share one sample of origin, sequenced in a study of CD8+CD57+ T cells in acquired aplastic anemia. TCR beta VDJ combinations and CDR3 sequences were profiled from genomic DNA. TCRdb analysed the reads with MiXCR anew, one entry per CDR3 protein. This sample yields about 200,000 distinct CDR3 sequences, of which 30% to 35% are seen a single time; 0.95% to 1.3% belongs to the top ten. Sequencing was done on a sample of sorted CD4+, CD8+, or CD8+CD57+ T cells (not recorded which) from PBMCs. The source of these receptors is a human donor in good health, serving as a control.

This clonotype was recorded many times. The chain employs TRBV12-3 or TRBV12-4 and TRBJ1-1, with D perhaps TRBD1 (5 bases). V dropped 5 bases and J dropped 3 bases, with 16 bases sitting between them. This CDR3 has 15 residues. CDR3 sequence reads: CASSKDTGGDTEAFF. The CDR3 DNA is TGTGCCAGCAGTAAGGACACTGGGGGTGACACTGAAGCTTTCTTT.

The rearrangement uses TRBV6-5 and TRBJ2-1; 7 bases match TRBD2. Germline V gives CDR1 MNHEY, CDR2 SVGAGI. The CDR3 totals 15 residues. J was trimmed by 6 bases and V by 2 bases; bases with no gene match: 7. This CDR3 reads CASSYNGRLGNEQFF. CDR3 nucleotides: TGTGCCAGCAGTTACAACGGGAGGCTGGGCAATGAGCAGTTCTTC.

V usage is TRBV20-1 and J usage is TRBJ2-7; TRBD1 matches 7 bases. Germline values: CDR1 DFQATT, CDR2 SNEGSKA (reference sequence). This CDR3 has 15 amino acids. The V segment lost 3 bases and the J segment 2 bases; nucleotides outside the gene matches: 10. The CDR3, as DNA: TGCAGTGCTAGGGGGACAGTGGGTTCAGCCTACGAGCAGTACTTC. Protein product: CSARGTVGSAYEQYF.

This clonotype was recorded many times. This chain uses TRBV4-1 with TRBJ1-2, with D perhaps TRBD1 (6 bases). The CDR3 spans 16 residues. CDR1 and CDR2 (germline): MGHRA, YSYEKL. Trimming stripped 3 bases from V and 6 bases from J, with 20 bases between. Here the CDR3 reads CASSQLGQLSGDGYTF. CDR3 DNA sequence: TGCGCCAGCAGCCAGCTAGGACAGCTCAGCGGGGATGGCTACACCTTC.

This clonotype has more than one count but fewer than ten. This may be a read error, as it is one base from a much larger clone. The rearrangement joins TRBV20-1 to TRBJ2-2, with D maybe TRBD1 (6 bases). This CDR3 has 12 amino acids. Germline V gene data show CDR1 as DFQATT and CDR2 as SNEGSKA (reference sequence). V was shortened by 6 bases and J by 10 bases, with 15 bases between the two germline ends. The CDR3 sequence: CSAAQGIEELFF. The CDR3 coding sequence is TGCAGTGCGGCACAGGGTATCGAGGAGCTGTTTTTT.

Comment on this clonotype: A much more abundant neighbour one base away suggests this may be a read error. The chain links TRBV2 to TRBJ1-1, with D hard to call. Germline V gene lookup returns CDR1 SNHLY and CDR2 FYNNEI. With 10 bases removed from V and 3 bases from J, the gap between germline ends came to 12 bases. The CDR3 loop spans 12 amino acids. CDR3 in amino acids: CATGFLDTEAFF. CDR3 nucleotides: TGTGCCACGGGGTTTTTAGACACTGAAGCTTTCTTT.

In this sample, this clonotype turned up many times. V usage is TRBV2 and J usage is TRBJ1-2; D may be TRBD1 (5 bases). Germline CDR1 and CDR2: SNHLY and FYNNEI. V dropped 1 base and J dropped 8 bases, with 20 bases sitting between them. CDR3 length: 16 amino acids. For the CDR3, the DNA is TGTGCCAGCAGTGAAGTTGTGGGAGTAGGGGAGCACGGCTACACCTTC. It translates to CASSEVVGVGEHGYTF. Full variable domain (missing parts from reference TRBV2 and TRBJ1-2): EPEVTQTPSHQVTQMGQEVILRCVPISNHLYFYWYRQILGQKVEFLVSFYNNEISEKSEIFDDQFSVERPDGSNFTLKIRSTKLEDSAMYFCASSEVVGVGEHGYTFGSGTRLTVV.

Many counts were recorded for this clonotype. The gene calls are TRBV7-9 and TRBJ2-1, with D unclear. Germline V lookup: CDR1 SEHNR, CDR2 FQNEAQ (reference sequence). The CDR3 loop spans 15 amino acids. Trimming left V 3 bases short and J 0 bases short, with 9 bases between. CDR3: CASSFRRSSYNEQFF. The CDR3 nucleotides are TGTGCCAGCAGCTTTCGTCGGAGCTCCTACAATGAGCAGTTCTTC.

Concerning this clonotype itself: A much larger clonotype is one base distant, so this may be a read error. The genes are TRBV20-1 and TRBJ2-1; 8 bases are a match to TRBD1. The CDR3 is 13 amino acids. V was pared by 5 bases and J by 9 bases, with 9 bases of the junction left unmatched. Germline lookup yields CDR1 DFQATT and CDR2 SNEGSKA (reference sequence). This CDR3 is CSAVRTGGTEQFF. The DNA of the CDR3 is TGCAGTGCTGTCAGAACAGGGGGTACTGAGCAGTTCTTC.

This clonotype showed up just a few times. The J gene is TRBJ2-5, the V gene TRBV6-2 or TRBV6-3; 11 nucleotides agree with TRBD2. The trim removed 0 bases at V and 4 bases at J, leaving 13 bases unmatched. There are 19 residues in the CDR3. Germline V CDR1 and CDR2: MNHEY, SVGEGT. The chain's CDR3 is CASSYSDFSGGAIRETQYF. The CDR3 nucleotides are TGTGCCAGCAGTTACTCCGATTTTAGCGGGGGGGCCATAAGAGAGACCCAGTACTTC.